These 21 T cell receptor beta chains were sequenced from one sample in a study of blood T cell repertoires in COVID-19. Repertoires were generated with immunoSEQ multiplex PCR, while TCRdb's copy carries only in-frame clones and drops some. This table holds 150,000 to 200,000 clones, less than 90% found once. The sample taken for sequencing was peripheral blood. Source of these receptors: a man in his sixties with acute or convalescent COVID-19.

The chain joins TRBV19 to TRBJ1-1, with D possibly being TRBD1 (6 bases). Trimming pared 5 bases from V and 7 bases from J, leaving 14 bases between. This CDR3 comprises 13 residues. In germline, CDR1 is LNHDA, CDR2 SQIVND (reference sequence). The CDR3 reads CASSYPGHYEAFF. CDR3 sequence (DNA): TGTGCCAGTAGTTACCCGGGACACTATGAAGCTTTCTTT.

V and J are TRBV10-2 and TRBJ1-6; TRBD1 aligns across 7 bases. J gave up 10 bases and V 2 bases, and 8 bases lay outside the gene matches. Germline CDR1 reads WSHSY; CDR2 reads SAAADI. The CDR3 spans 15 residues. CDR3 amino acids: CASSEQQGTGSPLHF. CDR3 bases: TGCGCCAGCAGTGAGCAACAGGGGACGGGGTCACCCCTCCACTTT.

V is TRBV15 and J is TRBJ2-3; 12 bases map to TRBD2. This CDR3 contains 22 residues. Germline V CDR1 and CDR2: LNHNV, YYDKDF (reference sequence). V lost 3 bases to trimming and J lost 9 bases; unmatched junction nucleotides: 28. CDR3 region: CATSSPQASEASGRASTGTQYF. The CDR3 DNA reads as TGTGCCACCAGCAGCCCCCAGGCGTCAGAGGCTAGCGGGAGGGCCTCCACGGGCACGCAGTATTTT.

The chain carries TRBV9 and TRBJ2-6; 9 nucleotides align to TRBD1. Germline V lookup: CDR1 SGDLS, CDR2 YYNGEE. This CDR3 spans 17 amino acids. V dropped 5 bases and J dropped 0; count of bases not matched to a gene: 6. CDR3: CASRGTGLPSGANVLTF. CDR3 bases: TGTGCCAGCAGGGGGACAGGGCTCCCCTCTGGGGCCAACGTCCTGACTTTC.

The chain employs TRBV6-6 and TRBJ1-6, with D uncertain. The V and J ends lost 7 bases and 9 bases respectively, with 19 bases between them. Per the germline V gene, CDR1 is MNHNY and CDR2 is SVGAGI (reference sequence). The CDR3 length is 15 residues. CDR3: CASTDGRLGGSPLHF. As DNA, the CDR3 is TGTGCCAGCACCGACGGCAGGCTGGGTGGTTCACCCCTCCACTTT.

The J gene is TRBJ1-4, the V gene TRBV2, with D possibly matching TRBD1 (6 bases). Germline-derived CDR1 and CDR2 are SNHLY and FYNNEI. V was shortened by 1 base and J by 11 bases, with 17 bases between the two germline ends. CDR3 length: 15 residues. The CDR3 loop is CASSEEQGSRGKLFF. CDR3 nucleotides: TGTGCCAGCAGTGAAGAACAGGGTTCAAGGGGGAAACTGTTTTTT.

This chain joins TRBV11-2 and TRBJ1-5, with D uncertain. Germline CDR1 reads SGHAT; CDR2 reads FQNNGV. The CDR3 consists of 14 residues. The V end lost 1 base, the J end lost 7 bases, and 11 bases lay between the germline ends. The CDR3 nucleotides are TGTGCCAGCAGCTTAGGTAGGGCGGGGCAGCCCCAGCATTTT. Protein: CASSLGRAGQPQHF.

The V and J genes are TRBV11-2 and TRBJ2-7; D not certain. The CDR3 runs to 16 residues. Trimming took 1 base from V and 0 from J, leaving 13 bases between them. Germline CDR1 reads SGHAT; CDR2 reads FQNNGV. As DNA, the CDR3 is TGTGCCAGCAGCTTAGTTGTGCAGACTTTCTCCTACGAGCAGTACTTC. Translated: CASSLVVQTFSYEQYF.

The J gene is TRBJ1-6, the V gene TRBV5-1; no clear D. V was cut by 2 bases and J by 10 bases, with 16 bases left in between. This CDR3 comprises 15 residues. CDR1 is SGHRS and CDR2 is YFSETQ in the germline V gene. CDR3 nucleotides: TGCGCCAGCAGCTTTAAAGGTACATTGGAGTCACCCCTCCACTTT. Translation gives CASSFKGTLESPLHF.

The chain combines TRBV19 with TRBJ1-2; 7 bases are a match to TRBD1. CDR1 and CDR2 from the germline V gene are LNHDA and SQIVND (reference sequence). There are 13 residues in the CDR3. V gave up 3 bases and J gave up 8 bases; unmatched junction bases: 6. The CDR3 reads CASSIEGARGYTF. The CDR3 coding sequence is TGTGCCAGTAGTATTGAGGGGGCCCGCGGCTACACCTTC.

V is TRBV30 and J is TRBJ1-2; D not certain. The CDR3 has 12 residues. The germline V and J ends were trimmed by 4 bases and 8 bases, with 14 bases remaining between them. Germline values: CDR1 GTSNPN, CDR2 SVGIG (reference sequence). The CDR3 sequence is CAWTARLSGYTF. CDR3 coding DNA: TGTGCCTGGACGGCCCGACTCAGCGGCTACACCTTC.

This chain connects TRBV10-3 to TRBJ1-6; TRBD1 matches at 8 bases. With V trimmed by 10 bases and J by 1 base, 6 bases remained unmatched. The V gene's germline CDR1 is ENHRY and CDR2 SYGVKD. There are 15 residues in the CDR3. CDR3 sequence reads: CATATGESYNSPLHF. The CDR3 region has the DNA TGTGCCACCGCGACAGGGGAGTCCTATAATTCACCCCTCCACTTT.

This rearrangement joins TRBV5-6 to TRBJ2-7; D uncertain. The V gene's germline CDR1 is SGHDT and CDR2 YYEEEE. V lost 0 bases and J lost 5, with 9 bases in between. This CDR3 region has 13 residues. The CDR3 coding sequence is TGTGCCAGCAGCTTGGGGCAATATAACGAGCAGTACGTC. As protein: CASSLGQYNEQYV.

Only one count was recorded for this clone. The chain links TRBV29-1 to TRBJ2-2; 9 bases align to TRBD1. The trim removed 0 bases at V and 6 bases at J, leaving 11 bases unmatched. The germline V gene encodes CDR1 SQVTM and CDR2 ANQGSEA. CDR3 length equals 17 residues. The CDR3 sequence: CSVEEEVGTGSSGELFF. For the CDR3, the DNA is TGCAGCGTTGAAGAGGAGGTGGGGACAGGGTCGTCCGGGGAGCTGTTTTTT.

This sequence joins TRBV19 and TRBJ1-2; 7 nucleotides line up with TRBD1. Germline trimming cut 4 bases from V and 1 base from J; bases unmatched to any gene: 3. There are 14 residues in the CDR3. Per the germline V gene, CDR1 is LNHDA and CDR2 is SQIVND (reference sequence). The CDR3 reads CASSKGTDNYGYTF. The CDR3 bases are TGTGCCAGTAGTAAAGGGACAGATAACTATGGCTACACCTTC.

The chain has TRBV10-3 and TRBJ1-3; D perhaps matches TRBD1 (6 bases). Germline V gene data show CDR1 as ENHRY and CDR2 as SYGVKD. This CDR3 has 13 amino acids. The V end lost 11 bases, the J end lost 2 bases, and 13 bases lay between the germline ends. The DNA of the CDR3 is TGTGCCGTTTTATCAGGGGCTGGAAACACCATATATTTT. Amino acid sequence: CAVLSGAGNTIYF.

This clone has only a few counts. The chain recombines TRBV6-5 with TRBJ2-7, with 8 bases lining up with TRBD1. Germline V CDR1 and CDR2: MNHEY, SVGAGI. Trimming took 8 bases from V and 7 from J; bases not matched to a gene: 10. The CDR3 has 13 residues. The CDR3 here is CASLSGTGREQYF. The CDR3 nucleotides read TGTGCCAGCCTATCCGGGACAGGTCGAGAGCAGTACTTC.

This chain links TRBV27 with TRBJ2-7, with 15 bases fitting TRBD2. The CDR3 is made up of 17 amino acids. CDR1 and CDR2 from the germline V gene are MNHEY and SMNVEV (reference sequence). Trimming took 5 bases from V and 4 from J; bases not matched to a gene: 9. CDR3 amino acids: CASSRTSGRAFGYEQYF. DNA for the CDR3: TGTGCCAGCAGTCGGACTAGCGGGAGGGCCTTCGGGTACGAGCAGTACTTC.

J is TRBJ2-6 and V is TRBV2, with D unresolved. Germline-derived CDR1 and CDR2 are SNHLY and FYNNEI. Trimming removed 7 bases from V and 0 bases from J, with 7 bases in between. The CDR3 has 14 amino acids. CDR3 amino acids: CASTYYSGANVLTF. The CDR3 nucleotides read TGTGCCAGCACCTACTACTCTGGGGCCAACGTCCTGACTTTC.

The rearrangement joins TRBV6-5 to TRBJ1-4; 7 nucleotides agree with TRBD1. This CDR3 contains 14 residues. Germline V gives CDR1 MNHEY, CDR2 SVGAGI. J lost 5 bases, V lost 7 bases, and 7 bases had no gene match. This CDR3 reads CASTKGTANEKLFF. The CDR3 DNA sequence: TGTGCCAGCACTAAAGGGACAGCGAATGAAAAACTGTTTTTT.

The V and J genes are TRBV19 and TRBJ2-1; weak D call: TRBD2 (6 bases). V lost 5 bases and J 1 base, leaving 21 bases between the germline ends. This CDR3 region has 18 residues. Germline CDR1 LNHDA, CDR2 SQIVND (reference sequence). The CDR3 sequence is CASSLRRGGTLSYNEQFF. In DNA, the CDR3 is TGTGCCAGTAGTCTCCGACGGGGCGGGACCTTATCCTACAATGAGCAGTTCTTC.